The present T cell receptor (beta chain) was sequenced within a study of blood T cell repertoires in COVID-19. Turning to the study itself: Samples taken during acute and convalescent COVID-19 were collected in the United States, Italy and Spain. Sample material is recorded as cDNA or gDNA derived from T cells, B-cell-depleted T cells, or PBMCs.

In the study's own analysis: For nucleated cells, counts were estimated from reference gene primer amplification. Data came from immunoSEQ multiplex PCR; TCRdb stores just in-frame clones and leaves some out. The V and J calls and clone size were taken over from that table, and D and trimming were inferred from the DNA. The data hold roughly 97,000 clones, with about three quarters observed a single time. This CDR3 has 15 residues. The V gene end was trimmed by 3 bases and the J gene end by 5 bases; junction bases not matched to a gene: 2. The germline CDR1 and CDR2 sequences are MGHRA and YSYEKL. V usage is TRBV4-1 and J usage is TRBJ1-6; 9 nucleotides agree with TRBD1. The sample comprised peripheral blood. The origin of this receptor is a man between 65 and 85 years old with acute or convalescent COVID-19. CDR3 sequence: CASSHRDRDNSPLHF. The CDR3 bases are TGCGCCAGCAGCCATAGGGACAGGGATAATTCACCCCTCCACTTT.